These 9 T cell receptor beta chains originate from one sample sequenced in a study of cytomegalovirus exposure and HLA in healthy donors. With 60 Vbeta and 13 Jbeta primers, the PCR was carried out. Profiling relied on immunoSEQ multiplex PCR, and the TCRdb table lists in-frame clones only, not all of them. The data show around 130,000 clones, roughly 82% seen once. Sequencing input: PBMCs. Source of these receptors: a young man in good health and CMV-seropositive.

This chain joins TRBV14 and TRBJ2-7; D might be TRBD2 (5 bases). With 4 bases removed from V and 3 bases from J, the gap between germline ends came to 13 bases. This CDR3 is 14 amino acids long. Germline assignment: CDR1 SGHDN and CDR2 FVKESK. The CDR3 DNA reads TGTGCCAGCAGCCTAGTTGGACTGGGCTACGAGCAGTACTTC. It is translated as CASSLVGLGYEQYF.

The chain recombines TRBV7-9 with TRBJ2-5, with 8 bases aligning to TRBD1. This CDR3 is built from 12 residues. V gave up 1 base and J gave up 13 bases; unmatched junction bases: 5. Germline CDR1 SEHNR, CDR2 FQNEAQ (reference sequence). For the CDR3, the DNA is TGTGCCAGCAGCTTAGACACAGGGACAGGGTACTTC. Encoded protein: CASSLDTGTGYF.

V and J are TRBV5-1 and TRBJ1-1, with D unclear. The V and J ends lost 4 bases and 3 bases respectively, with 13 bases between them. Germline CDR1 and CDR2: SGHRS and YFSETQ. The CDR3 is made up of 14 amino acids. DNA for the CDR3: TGCGCCAGCAGCATCGGTCAGAGGTACACTGAAGCTTTCTTT. This translates into CASSIGQRYTEAFF.

This clone was seen just once. CDR3 coding DNA: TGTGCCAGCAGCTTTAGCGGGAGTGTCAATGAGCAGTTCTTC. Its translation is CASSFSGSVNEQFF. The chain employs TRBV5-4 and TRBJ2-1; the match to TRBD2 covers 9 bases. The CDR3 extends over 14 amino acids. The J segment lost 6 bases and the V segment lost 2 bases, leaving 3 bases of the junction unmatched. Germline values: CDR1 SGHNT, CDR2 YYREEE (reference sequence).

This clone was observed a handful of times. The genes are TRBV5-5 and TRBJ1-4, with 7 bases aligning to TRBD1. Germline trimming cut 3 bases from V and 4 bases from J; bases unmatched to any gene: 6. The germline gives CDR1 SGHKS, CDR2 YYEKEE (reference sequence). The CDR3 contains 15 residues. The CDR3 sequence is CASSSGTVLNEKLFF. Here the CDR3 DNA reads TGTGCCAGCAGCTCCGGGACAGTCCTTAATGAAAAACTGTTTTTT.

The genes are TRBV19 and TRBJ1-5; 7 bases fit TRBD1. The germline V gene has CDR1 LNHDA and CDR2 SQIVND (reference sequence). J was trimmed by 0 bases and V by 9 bases; bases with no gene match: 20. The CDR3 sequence is 19 residues long. In DNA, the CDR3 is TGTGCCAGCACGATCAACCGGGGATACAGGGGTGATAGCAATCAGCCCCAGCATTTT. Protein sequence: CASTINRGYRGDSNQPQHF.

The genes are TRBV10-3 and TRBJ1-1; TRBD1 agrees at 9 bases. The V segment lost 7 bases and the J segment 4 bases; nucleotides outside the gene matches: 7. Germline assignment: CDR1 ENHRY and CDR2 SYGVKD. This CDR3 comprises 14 residues. The CDR3 loop is CAITEDRGITEAFF. The CDR3 DNA follows: TGTGCCATCACCGAGGACAGGGGCATCACTGAAGCTTTCTTT.

The count of this clone is one. Other DNA variants within this sample encode the same CDR3. The chain uses TRBV7-9 and TRBJ1-1; D is undetermined. CDR3 length: 10 residues. V was shortened by 5 bases and J by 11 bases, with 9 bases between the two germline ends. CDR1 is SEHNR and CDR2 is FQNEAQ in the germline V gene (reference sequence). The CDR3 spells CASSPVEAFF. CDR3 sequence (DNA): TGTGCCAGCAGCCCCGTCGAGGCTTTCTTT.

This CDR3 reads CASSSAGVGYEQYF. The CDR3 DNA reads as TGCGCCAGCAGCTCAGCGGGAGTAGGGTACGAGCAGTACTTC. The rearrangement joins TRBV5-1 to TRBJ2-7; 8 bases fit TRBD2. CDR3 length equals 14 residues. Germline lookup yields CDR1 SGHRS and CDR2 YFSETQ. V shed 3 bases and J 4 bases; nucleotides not matched to a gene: 6.